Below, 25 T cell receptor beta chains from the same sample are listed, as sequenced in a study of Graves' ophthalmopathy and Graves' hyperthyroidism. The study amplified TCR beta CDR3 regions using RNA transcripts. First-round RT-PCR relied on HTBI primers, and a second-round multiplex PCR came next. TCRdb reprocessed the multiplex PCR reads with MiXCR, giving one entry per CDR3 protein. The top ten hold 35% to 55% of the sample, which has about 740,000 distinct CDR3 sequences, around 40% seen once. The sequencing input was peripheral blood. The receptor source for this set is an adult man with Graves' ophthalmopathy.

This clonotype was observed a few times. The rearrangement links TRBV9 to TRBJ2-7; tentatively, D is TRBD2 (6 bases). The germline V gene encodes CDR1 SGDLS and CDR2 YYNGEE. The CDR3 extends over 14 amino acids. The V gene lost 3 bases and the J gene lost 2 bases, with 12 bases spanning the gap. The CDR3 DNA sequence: TGTGCCAGCAGCGCAGCAGGGAGGACCTACGAGCAGTACTTC. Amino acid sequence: CASSAAGRTYEQYF.

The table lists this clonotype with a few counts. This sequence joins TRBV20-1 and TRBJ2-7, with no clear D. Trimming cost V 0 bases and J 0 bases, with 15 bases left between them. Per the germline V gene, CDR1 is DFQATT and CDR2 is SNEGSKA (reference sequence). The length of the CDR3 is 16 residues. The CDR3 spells CSARDIRVGASYEQYF. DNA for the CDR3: TGCAGTGCTAGAGATATCCGCGTAGGAGCCTCCTACGAGCAGTACTTC.

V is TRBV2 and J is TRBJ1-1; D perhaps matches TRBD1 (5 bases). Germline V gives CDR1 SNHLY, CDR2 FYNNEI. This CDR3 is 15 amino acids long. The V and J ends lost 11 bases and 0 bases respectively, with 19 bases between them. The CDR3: CAEPRGGLVNTEAFF. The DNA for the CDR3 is TGTGCCGAACCGCGGGGGGGACTGGTGAACACTGAAGCTTTCTTT.

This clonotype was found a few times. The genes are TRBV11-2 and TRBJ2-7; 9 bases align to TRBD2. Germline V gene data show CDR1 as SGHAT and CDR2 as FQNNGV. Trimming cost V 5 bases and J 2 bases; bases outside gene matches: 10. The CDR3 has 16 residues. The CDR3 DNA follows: TGTGCCAGCAGCCCCTATAGGGCTAGCGGGACCTACGAGCAGTACTTC. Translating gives CASSPYRASGTYEQYF.

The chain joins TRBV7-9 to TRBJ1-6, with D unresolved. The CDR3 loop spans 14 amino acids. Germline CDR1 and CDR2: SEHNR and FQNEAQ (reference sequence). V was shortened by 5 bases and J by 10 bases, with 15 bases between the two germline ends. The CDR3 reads CASSQEPPGSPLHF. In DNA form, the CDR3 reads TGTGCCAGCAGCCAAGAACCCCCCGGGTCACCCCTCCACTTT. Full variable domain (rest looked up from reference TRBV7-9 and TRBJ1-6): DTGVSQNPRHKITKRGQNVTFRCDPISEHNRLYWYRQTLGQGPEFLTYFQNEAQLEKSRLLSDRFSAERPKGSFSTLEIQRTEQGDSAMYLCASSQEPPGSPLHFGNGTRLTVT.

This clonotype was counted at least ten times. CDR3 residues: CASNGGHSYEQYF. CDR3 DNA sequence: TGTGCCAGTAACGGGGGACACTCCTACGAGCAGTACTTC. This chain uses TRBV10-3 with TRBJ2-7; tentatively, D is TRBD1 or TRBD2 (6 bases each). V was pared by 10 bases and J by 0 bases, with 13 bases between. CDR3 length: 13 residues. Germline loops: CDR1 ENHRY, CDR2 SYGVKD.

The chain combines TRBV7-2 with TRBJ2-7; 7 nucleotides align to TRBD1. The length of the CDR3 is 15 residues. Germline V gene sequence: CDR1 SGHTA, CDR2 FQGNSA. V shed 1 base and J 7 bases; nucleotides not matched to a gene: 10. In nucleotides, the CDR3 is TGTGCCAGCAGCTTAGATTCTCAACAGGGGTGGGAGCAGTACTTC. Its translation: CASSLDSQQGWEQYF.

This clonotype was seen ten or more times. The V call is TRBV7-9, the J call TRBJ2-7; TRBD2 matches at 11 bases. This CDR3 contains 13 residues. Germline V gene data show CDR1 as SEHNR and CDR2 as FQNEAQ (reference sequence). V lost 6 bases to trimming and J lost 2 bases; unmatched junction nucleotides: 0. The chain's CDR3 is CASRTSGAYEQYF. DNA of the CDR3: TGTGCCAGCAGGACTAGCGGGGCCTACGAGCAGTACTTC. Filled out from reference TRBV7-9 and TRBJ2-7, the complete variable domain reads DTGVSQNPRHKITKRGQNVTFRCDPISEHNRLYWYRQTLGQGPEFLTYFQNEAQLEKSRLLSDRFSAERPKGSFSTLEIQRTEQGDSAMYLCASRTSGAYEQYFGPGTRLTVT.

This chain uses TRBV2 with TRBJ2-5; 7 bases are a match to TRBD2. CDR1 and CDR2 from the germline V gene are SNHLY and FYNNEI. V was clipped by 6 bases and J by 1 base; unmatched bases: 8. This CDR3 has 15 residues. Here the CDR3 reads CASSYPAGTQETQYF. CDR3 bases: TGTGCCAGCAGCTACCCAGCGGGGACCCAAGAGACCCAGTACTTC.

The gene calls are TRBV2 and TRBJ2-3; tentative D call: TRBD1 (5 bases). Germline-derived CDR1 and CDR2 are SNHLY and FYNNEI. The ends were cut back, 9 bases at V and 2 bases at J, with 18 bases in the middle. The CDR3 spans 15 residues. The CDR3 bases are TGTGCCAGAACGGCGAGAATAGGGGACACAGATACGCAGTATTTT. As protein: CARTARIGDTDTQYF.

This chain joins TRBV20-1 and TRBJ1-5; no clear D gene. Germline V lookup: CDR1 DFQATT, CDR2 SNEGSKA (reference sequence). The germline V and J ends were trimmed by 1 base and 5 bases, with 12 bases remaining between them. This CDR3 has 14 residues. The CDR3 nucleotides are TGCAGTGCTAGAGTTGCGGACGCCTATCAGCCCCAGCATTTT. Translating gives CSARVADAYQPQHF.

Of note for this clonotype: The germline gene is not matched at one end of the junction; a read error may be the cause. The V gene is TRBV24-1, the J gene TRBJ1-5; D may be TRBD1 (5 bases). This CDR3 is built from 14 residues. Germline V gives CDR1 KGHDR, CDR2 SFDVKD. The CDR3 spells CASSLFLGDQPQHF. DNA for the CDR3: TGTGCCAGCAGTTTATTCCTGGGGGATCAGCCCCAGCATTTT.

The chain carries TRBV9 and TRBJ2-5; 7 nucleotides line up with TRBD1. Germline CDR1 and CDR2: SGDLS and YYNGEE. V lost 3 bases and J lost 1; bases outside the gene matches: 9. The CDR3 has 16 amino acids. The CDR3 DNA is TGTGCCAGCAGCGAATCAGGGACAGCTAGCCAAGAGACCCAGTACTTC. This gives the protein CASSESGTASQETQYF.

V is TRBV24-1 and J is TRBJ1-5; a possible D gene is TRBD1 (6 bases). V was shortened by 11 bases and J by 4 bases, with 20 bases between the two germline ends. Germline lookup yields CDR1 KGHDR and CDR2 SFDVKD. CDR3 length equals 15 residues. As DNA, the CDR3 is TGTGCCAGCAGCCCCAAGGGGGAGGGGAATCAGCCCCAGCATTTT. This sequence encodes CASSPKGEGNQPQHF.

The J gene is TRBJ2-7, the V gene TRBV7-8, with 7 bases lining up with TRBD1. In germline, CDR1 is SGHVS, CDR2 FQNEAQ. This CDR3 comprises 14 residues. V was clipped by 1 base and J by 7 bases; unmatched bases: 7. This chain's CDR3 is CASSLGTGSGEQYF. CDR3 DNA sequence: TGTGCCAGCAGCTTAGGGACAGGTTCGGGGGAGCAGTACTTC.

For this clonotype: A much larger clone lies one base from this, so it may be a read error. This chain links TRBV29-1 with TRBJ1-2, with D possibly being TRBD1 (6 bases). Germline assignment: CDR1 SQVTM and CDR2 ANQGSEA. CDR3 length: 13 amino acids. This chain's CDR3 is CSVKGTRSYGCTF. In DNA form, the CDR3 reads TGCAGCGTTAAAGGGACAAGGAGCTATGGCTGCACCTTC.

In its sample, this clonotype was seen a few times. CDR3 amino acids: CASSGGSSNQPQHF. The CDR3 DNA is TGTGCCAGCAGTGGGGGGAGTAGCAATCAGCCCCAGCATTTT. This chain uses TRBV2 with TRBJ1-5; a possible D gene is TRBD1 (5 bases). CDR1 and CDR2 (germline): SNHLY, FYNNEI. V was trimmed by 4 bases and J by 0 bases, leaving 7 bases between them. The CDR3 covers 14 residues.

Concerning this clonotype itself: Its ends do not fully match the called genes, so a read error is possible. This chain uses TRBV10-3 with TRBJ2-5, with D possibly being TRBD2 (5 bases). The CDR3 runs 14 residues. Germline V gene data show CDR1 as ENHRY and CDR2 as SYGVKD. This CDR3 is CASSYGGVQETQYF. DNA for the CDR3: TGTGCCAGCAGTTACGGAGGAGTTCAAGAGACCCAGTACTTC.

CDR3 nucleotides: TGTGCCAGCAGTCTAGGGACAGGCAGGGTCTACGAGCAGTACTTC. It translates to CASSLGTGRVYEQYF. The chain links TRBV11-1 to TRBJ2-7, with TRBD1 matching 8 bases. This CDR3 has 15 residues. J lost 3 bases, V lost 6 bases, and 10 bases had no gene match. Germline assignment: CDR1 SGHAT and CDR2 FQDESV (reference sequence).

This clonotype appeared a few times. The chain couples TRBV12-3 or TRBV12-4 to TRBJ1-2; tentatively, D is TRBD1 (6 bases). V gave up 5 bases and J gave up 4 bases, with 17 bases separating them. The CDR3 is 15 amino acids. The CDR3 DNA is TGTGCCAGCAGTGCCCGTATACAGGGATCCTATGGCTACACCTTC. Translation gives CASSARIQGSYGYTF.

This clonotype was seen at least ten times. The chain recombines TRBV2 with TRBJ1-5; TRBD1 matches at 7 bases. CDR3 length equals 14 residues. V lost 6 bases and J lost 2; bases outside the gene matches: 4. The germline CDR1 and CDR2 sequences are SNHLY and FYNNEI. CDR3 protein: CASSSGTGNQPQHF. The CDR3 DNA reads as TGTGCCAGCAGCTCCGGGACAGGCAATCAGCCCCAGCATTTT. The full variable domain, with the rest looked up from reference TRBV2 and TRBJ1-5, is EPEVTQTPSHQVTQMGQEVILRCVPISNHLYFYWYRQILGQKVEFLVSFYNNEISEKSEIFDDQFSVERPDGSNFTLKIRSTKLEDSAMYFCASSSGTGNQPQHFGDGTRLSIL.

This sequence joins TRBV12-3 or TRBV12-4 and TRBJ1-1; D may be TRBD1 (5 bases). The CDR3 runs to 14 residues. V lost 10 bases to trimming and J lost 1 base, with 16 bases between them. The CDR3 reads CATPGGGENTEAFF. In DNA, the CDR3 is TGTGCCACCCCAGGCGGGGGTGAGAACACTGAAGCTTTCTTT.

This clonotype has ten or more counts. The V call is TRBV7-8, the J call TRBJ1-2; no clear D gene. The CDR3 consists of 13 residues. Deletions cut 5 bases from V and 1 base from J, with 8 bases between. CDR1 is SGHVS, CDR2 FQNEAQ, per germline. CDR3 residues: CASSMDGNYGYTF. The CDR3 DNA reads TGTGCCAGCAGCATGGACGGTAACTATGGCTACACCTTC.

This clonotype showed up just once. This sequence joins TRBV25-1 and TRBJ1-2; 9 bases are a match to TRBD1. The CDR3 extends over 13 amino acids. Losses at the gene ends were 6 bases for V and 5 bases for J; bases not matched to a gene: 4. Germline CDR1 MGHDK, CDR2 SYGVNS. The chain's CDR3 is CASRSGQGYGYTF. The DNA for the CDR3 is TGTGCCAGCAGGTCGGGACAGGGATATGGCTACACCTTC.

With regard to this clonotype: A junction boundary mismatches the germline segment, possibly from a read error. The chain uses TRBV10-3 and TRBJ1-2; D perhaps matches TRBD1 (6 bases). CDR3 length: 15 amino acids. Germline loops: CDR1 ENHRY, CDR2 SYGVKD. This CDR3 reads CASSSPQGQSYGYTF. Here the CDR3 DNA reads TGTGCCAGCAGTTCCCCCCAGGGGCAGTCCTATGGCTACACCTTC.